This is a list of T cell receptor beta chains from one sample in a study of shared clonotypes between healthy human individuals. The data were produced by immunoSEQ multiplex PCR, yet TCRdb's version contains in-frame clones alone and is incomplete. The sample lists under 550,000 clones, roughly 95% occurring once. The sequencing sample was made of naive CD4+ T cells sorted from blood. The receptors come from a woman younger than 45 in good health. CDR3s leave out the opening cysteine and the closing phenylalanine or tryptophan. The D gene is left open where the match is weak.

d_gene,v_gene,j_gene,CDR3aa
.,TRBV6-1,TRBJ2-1,ASQSLSYNEQF
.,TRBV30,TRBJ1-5,AWSEDNDQPQH
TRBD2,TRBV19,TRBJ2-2,ASSMGLAGGRTGELF
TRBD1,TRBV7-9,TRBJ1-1,ASSSTGGPLTEAF
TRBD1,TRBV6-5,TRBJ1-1,ASSYSTGAVTEAF
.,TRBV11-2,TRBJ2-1,ASSLAGPYNEQF
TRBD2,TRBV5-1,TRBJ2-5,ASSSSGRAVETQY
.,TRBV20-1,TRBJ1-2,SARLGYGYT
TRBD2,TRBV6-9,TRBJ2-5,ASSYQGGFIETQY
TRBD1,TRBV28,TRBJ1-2,AANDRDRGYT
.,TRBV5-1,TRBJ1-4,ASSGTDEKLF
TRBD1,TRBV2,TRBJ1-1,ASRRDRNTEAF
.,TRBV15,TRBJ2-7,ATSRGQGRGYEQY
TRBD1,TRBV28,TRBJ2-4,ASSFWTGKNIQY
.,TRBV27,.,ACQWQESSYEQY
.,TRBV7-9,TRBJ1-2,ASSQTVFNYGYT
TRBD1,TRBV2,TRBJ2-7,ASNTGGEQY
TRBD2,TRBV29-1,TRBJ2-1,SVSRGRANEQF
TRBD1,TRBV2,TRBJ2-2,ASSEEGQRANTGELF
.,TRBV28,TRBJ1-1,ASSLPREGGAF
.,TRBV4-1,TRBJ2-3,ASRLRGPASGTDTQY
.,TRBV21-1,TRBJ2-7,ASSKPFDRAPAGEQY
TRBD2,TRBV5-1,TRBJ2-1,ASSDGTSEGNEQF